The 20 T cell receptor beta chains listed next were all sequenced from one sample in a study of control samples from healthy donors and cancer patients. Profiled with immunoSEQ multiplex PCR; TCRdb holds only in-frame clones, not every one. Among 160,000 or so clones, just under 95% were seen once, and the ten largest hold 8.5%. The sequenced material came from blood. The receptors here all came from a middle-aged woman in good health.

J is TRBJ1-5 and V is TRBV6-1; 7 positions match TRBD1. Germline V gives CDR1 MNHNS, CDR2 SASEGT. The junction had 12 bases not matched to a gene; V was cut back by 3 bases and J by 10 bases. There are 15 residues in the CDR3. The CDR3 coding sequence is TGTGCCAGCAGTGACGTAGGACAGGCCGGGGGACCCCAGCATTTT. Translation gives CASSDVGQAGGPQHF.

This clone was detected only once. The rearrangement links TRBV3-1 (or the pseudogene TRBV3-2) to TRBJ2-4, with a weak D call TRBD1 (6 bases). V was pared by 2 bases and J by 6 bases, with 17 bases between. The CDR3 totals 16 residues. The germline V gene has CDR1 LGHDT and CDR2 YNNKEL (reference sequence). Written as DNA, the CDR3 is TGTGCCAGCAGCCAAACGGGACACTTGGGAAGAAACATTCAGTACTTC. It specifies CASSQTGHLGRNIQYF.

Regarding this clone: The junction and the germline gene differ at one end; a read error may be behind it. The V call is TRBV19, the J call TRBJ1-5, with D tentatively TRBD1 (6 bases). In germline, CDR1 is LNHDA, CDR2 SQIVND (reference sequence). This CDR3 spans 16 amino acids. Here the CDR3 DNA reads TGTGCCAGTAGAATAGTCGGGGGGCCTGCGATTCAGCCCCAGCATTTT. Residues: CASRIVGGPAIQPQHF.

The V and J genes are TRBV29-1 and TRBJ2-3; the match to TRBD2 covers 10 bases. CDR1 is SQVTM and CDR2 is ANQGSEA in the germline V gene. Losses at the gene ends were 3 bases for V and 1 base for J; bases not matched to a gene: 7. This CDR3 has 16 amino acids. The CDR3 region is CSVDSGRAGGTDTQYF. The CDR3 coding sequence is TGCAGCGTTGACAGCGGGAGGGCCGGGGGCACAGATACGCAGTATTTT.

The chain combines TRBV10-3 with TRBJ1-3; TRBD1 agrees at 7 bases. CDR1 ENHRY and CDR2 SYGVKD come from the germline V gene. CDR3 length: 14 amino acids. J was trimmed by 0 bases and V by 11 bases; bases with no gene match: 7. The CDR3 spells CAVWDSRSGNTIYF. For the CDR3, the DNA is TGTGCCGTATGGGACAGTCGCTCTGGAAACACCATATATTTT.

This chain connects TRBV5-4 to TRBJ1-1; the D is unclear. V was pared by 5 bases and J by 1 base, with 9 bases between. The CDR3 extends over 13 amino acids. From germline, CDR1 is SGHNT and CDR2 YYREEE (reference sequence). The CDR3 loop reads CASSFTGNTEAFF. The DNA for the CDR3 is TGTGCCAGCAGTTTTACGGGGAACACTGAAGCTTTCTTT. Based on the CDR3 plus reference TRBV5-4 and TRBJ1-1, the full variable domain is ETGVTQSPTHLIKTRGQQVTLRCSSQSGHNTVSWYQQALGQGPQFIFQYYREEENGRGNFPPRFSGLQFPNYSSELNVNALELDDSALYLCASSFTGNTEAFFGQGTRLTVV.

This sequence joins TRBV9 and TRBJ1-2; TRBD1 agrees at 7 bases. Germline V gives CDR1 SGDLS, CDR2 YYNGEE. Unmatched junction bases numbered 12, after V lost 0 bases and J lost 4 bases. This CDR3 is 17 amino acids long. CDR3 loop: CASSVGLQQGWPYGYTF. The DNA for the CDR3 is TGTGCCAGCAGCGTAGGGCTCCAACAGGGGTGGCCCTATGGCTACACCTTC.

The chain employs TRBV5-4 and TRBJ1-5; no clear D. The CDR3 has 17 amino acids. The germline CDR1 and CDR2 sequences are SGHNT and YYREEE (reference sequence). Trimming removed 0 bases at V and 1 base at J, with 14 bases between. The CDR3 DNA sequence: TGTGCCAGCAGCTTGGTTCCGGGGAGAGGGAGCAATCAGCCCCAGCATTTT. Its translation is CASSLVPGRGSNQPQHF.

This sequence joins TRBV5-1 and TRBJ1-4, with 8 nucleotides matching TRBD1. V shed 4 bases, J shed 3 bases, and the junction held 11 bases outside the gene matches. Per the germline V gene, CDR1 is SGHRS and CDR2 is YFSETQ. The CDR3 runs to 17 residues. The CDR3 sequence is CASSPRTGYGANEKLFF. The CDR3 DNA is TGCGCCAGCAGCCCAAGGACAGGGTATGGGGCTAATGAAAAACTGTTTTTT.

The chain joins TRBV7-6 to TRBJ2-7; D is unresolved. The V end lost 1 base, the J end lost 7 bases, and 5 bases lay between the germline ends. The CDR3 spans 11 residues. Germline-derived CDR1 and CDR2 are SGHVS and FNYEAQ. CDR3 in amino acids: CASSLETEQYF. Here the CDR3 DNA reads TGTGCCAGCAGCTTAGAGACAGAGCAGTACTTC.

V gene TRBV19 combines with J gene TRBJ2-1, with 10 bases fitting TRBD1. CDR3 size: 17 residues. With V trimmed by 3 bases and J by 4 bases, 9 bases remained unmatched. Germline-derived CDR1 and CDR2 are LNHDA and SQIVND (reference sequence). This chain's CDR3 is CASSIIGGQGPYNEQFF. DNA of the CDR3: TGTGCCAGTAGTATTATTGGGGGACAGGGGCCTTACAATGAGCAGTTCTTC.

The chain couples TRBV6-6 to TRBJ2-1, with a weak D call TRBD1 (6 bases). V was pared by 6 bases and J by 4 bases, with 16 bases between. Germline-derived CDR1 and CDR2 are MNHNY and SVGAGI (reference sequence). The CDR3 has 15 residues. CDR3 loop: CASRGDRSRYNEQFF. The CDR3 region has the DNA TGTGCCAGCAGGGGTGACAGGTCACGGTACAATGAGCAGTTCTTC.

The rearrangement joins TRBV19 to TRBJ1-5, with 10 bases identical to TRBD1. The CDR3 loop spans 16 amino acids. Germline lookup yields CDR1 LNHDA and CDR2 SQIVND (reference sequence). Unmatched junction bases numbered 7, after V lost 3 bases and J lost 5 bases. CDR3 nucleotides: TGTGCCAGTAGTATTTCCGGGGGGACAGGGGATCAGCCCCAGCATTTT. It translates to CASSISGGTGDQPQHF.

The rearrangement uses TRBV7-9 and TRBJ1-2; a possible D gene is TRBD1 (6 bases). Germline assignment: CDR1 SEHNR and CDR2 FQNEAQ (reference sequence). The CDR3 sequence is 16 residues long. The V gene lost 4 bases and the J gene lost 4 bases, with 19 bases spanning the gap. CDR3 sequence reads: CASSSTSGHLLYGYTF. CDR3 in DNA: TGTGCCAGCAGCTCAACCTCGGGACACCTCCTCTATGGCTACACCTTC.

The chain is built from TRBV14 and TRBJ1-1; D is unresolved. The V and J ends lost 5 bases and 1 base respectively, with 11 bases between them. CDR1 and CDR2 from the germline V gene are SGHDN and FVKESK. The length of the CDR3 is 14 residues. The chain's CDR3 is CASSSFGPNTEAFF. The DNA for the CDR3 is TGTGCCAGCAGCTCATTTGGGCCGAACACTGAAGCTTTCTTT.

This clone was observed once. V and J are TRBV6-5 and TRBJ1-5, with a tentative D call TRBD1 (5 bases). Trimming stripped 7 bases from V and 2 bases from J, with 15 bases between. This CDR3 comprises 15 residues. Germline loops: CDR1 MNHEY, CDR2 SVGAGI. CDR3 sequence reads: CASNRMGQGNQPQHF. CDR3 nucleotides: TGTGCCAGCAATCGTATGGGGCAGGGCAATCAGCCCCAGCATTTT.

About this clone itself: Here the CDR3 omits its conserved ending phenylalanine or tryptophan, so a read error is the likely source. The CDR3 DNA reads as TGTGCCAGCAGTCCTACCACTCCGAGCGGTTCACCCCTCCACCTT. Protein: CASSPTTPSGSPLHL. The chain joins TRBV27 to TRBJ1-6; D unclear. Between the trimmed V and J ends, which lost 5 bases and 9 bases, there was a span of 17 bases. Germline V gene data show CDR1 as MNHEY and CDR2 as SMNVEV (reference sequence). This CDR3 has 15 residues.

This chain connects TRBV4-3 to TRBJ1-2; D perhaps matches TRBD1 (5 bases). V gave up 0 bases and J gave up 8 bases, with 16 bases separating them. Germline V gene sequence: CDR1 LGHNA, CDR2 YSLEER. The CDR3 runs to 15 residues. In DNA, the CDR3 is TGCGCCAGCAGCCAAGATTTGGGGACCAGTGAGGGCTACACCTTC. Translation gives CASSQDLGTSEGYTF.

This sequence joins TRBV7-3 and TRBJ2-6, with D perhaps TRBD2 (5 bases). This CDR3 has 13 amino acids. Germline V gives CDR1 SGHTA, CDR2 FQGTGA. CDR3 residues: CASRDSGANVLTF. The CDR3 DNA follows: TGTGCAAGCCGGGACTCTGGGGCCAACGTCCTGACTTTC.

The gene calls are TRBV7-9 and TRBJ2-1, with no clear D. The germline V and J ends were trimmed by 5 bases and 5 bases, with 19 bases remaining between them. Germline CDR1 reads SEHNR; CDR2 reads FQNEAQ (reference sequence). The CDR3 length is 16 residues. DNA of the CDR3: TGTGCCAGCAGCCTAGGAATAAGACCTATTAACAATGAGCAGTTCTTC. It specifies CASSLGIRPINNEQFF.